The 6 T cell receptor beta chains in this list originate from one sample, sequenced in a study of T cell responses to AZD1222 COVID-19 vaccine (dated by TCRdb to 2020 to 2022). Receptor amplification or capture employed the immunoSEQ multiplex PCR assay. Imported from immuneACCESS, the table was reduced by TCRdb to in-frame sequences with V and J called. These copies leave out some clones; in studies compared against another copy, an unresolved V gene accounts for under half, and the cause of the remainder is not known. For this sample the table gives some 150,000 clones, of which around 92% were detected only once. The ten largest clones add up to 2.5% to 3% of the sample. The time point label for this specimen denotes: baseline before first vaccination. The input for sequencing was peripheral blood, taken on day 0 of AZD1222 vaccination. The source is an adult in good health.

This clone has only one observation. The genes are TRBV6-2 or TRBV6-3 and TRBJ2-7, with 10 bases fitting TRBD1. Losses at the gene ends were 2 bases for V and 2 bases for J; bases not matched to a gene: 3. This CDR3 region has 15 residues. CDR1 is MNHEY and CDR2 is SVGEGT in the germline V gene. As DNA, the CDR3 is TGTGCCAGCAGTTACCCGGGACAGGGGACCTACGAGCAGTACTTC. This sequence encodes CASSYPGQGTYEQYF.

The chain couples TRBV7-8 to TRBJ1-3; TRBD1 is a possible D gene (6 bases). CDR1 and CDR2 (germline): SGHVS, FQNEAQ. CDR3 length equals 16 residues. V lost 5 bases to trimming and J lost 0 bases, with 14 bases between them. The CDR3 nucleotides are TGTGCCAGCAGCCCCAGGGGCCGTTACTCTGGAAACACCATATATTTT. Protein sequence: CASSPRGRYSGNTIYF.

This clone was seen more than once but under ten times. The rearrangement links TRBV9 to TRBJ2-7; D is unresolved. Deletions cut 5 bases from V and 6 bases from J, with 12 bases between. From germline, CDR1 is SGDLS and CDR2 YYNGEE. CDR3 length equals 12 residues. The DNA for the CDR3 is TGTGCCAGCAGTGACCCTCGAGGCGAGCAGTACTTC. Translation gives CASSDPRGEQYF.

The chain joins TRBV28 to TRBJ2-7; 9 bases line up with TRBD1. V was clipped by 10 bases and J by 3 bases; unmatched bases: 7. CDR1 MDHEN and CDR2 SYDVKM come from the germline V gene. The CDR3 has 13 amino acids. The CDR3 loop is CATETGGVYEQYF. The DNA of the CDR3 is TGTGCCACCGAGACAGGGGGAGTCTACGAGCAGTACTTC.

V gene TRBV3-1 (or the pseudogene TRBV3-2) combines with J gene TRBJ1-5, with D hard to call. Germline V gene lookup returns CDR1 LGHDT and CDR2 YNNKEL (reference sequence). The CDR3 has 14 residues. The V and J ends lost 1 base and 3 bases respectively, with 7 bases between them. Here the CDR3 DNA reads TGTGCCAGCAGCCAAGGGTTCCTCAATCAGCCCCAGCATTTT. Amino acid sequence: CASSQGFLNQPQHF.

This sequence joins TRBV9 and TRBJ1-2; D is uncertain. From germline, CDR1 is SGDLS and CDR2 YYNGEE. The CDR3 loop spans 16 amino acids. Trimming removed 4 bases from V and 4 bases from J, with 20 bases in between. The chain's CDR3 is CASSPYASGGPYGYTF. The CDR3 bases are TGTGCCAGCAGCCCCTACGCTAGCGGAGGGCCCTATGGCTACACCTTC.